These 29 T cell receptor beta chains originate from one sample sequenced in a study of T cell changes during pregnancy in multiple sclerosis. Sequencing was performed with immunoSEQ multiplex PCR; in TCRdb, only in-frame clones are kept and a portion is missing. Of about 94,000 clones listed, 93% are singletons. The specimen comprised peripheral blood, sampled after pregnancy. These receptors were obtained from a female donor with multiple sclerosis, enrolled in a pregnancy study.

This chain connects TRBV6-1 to TRBJ1-2; D uncertain. CDR3 length: 14 amino acids. Between the trimmed V and J ends, which lost 1 base and 4 bases, there was a span of 10 bases. CDR1 MNHNS and CDR2 SASEGT come from the germline V gene. This CDR3 is CASSEGRGPYGYTF. CDR3 in DNA: TGTGCCAGCAGTGAAGGGCGAGGGCCCTATGGCTACACCTTC.

V usage is TRBV14 and J usage is TRBJ1-1; 7 bases align to TRBD1. This CDR3 comprises 18 residues. Germline-derived CDR1 and CDR2 are SGHDN and FVKESK. V trimming: 4 bases; J trimming: 3 bases; junction bases outside the gene matches: 17. The CDR3, as DNA: TGTGCCAGCAGCCCCCTGACGACAGGGATGATTAGGGACACTGAAGCTTTCTTT. Its translation is CASSPLTTGMIRDTEAFF.

The chain couples TRBV4-3 to TRBJ1-2; TRBD1 is a possible D gene (5 bases). CDR1 is LGHNA and CDR2 is YSLEER in the germline V gene. The V end was cut by 1 base, the J end by 4 bases, with 16 bases between. This CDR3 has 16 residues. The CDR3 is CASSQAGGINSYGYTF. The CDR3 DNA reads as TGCGCCAGCAGCCAAGCCGGGGGGATCAATTCCTATGGCTACACCTTC.

The V and J genes are TRBV6-5 and TRBJ2-3; 9 bases line up with TRBD1. The CDR3 has 14 amino acids. The V segment lost 6 bases and the J segment 0 bases; nucleotides outside the gene matches: 1. The germline CDR1 and CDR2 sequences are MNHEY and SVGAGI. The CDR3 loop reads CASRDRGSTDTQYF. The CDR3 region has the DNA TGTGCCAGCAGAGACAGGGGGAGCACAGATACGCAGTATTTT.

The V gene is TRBV5-4, the J gene TRBJ2-5, with 7 positions matching TRBD2. This CDR3 spans 15 amino acids. Germline assignment: CDR1 SGHNT and CDR2 YYREEE (reference sequence). Trimming took 1 base from V and 2 from J; bases not matched to a gene: 5. The DNA of the CDR3 is TGTGCCAGCAGCTTGAGGGCTAGCGGACAAGAGACCCAGTACTTC. Protein: CASSLRASGQETQYF. The complete variable domain, with remaining parts taken from reference TRBV5-4 and TRBJ2-5, reads ETGVTQSPTHLIKTRGQQVTLRCSSQSGHNTVSWYQQALGQGPQFIFQYYREEENGRGNFPPRFSGLQFPNYSSELNVNALELDDSALYLCASSLRASGQETQYFGPGTRLLVL.

V and J are TRBV18 and TRBJ2-3; 8 bases map to TRBD2. V shed 4 bases, J shed 1 base, and the junction held 7 bases outside the gene matches. The CDR3 totals 16 residues. Germline assignment: CDR1 KGHSH and CDR2 LQKENI. In DNA form, the CDR3 reads TGTGCCAGCTCACAACCTAGCGGGCCTCGCACAGATACGCAGTATTTT. It codes for CASSQPSGPRTDTQYF.

The V and J genes are TRBV6-4 and TRBJ2-1, with 9 positions matching TRBD2. This CDR3 comprises 17 residues. V shed 3 bases and J 6 bases; nucleotides not matched to a gene: 12. Germline CDR1 and CDR2: MRHNA and SNTAGT. For the CDR3, the DNA is TGTGCCAGCAGTGATGGTTTGCGGGAGGGCCGGTTCAATGAGCAGTTCTTC. The encoded protein is CASSDGLREGRFNEQFF.

The chain has TRBV18 and TRBJ2-7, with a tentative D call TRBD1 (5 bases). Trimming shortened V by 3 bases and J by 3 bases, and 9 bases separated the two germline ends. The CDR3 contains 13 residues. The V gene's germline CDR1 is KGHSH and CDR2 LQKENI. Here the CDR3 reads CASSPDGHYEQYF. The CDR3 region has the DNA TGTGCCAGCTCACCGGACGGACACTACGAGCAGTACTTC.

This clone was picked up one time. The DNA for the CDR3 is TGCGCCAGCAGGACAGGGGGCCATGTGGGTGAAAAACTGTTTTTT. It yields the protein CASRTGGHVGEKLFF. The rearrangement links TRBV10-1 to TRBJ1-4; TRBD1 matches 10 bases. The CDR3 covers 15 residues. Per the germline V gene, CDR1 is WNHNN and CDR2 is SYGVQD (reference sequence). V lost 6 bases, J lost 7 bases, and 8 bases stayed unmatched.

On this clone: The identical CDR3 is also encoded by other nucleotide sequences in the sample. The chain recombines TRBV19 with TRBJ1-1, with unresolved D. The CDR3 runs 13 residues. V lost 2 bases and J 0 bases, leaving 4 bases between the germline ends. Germline V gene lookup returns CDR1 LNHDA and CDR2 SQIVND (reference sequence). This chain's CDR3 is CASSISVNTEAFF. Written as DNA, the CDR3 is TGTGCCAGTAGTATATCAGTGAACACTGAAGCTTTCTTT.

This clone was counted once. The V call is TRBV14, the J call TRBJ2-1, with TRBD2 matching over 12 bases. There are 16 residues in the CDR3. The V gene's germline CDR1 is SGHDN and CDR2 FVKESK. V dropped 4 bases and J dropped 10; count of bases not matched to a gene: 11. CDR3 residues: CASSRVGGLAGGEQFF. The CDR3 nucleotides read TGTGCCAGCAGCCGCGTAGGGGGACTAGCGGGCGGGGAGCAGTTCTTC.

This sequence joins TRBV4-1 and TRBJ2-1; D might be TRBD2 (6 bases). Trimming removed 1 base at V and 10 bases at J, with 8 bases between. In germline, CDR1 is MGHRA, CDR2 YSYEKL. The CDR3 spans 12 residues. CDR3 sequence: CASSQAGREQFF. Written as DNA, the CDR3 is TGCGCCAGCAGCCAAGCTGGGAGGGAGCAGTTCTTC.

The chain employs TRBV19 and TRBJ1-5; D remains unclear. There are 14 residues in the CDR3. Trimming pared 6 bases from V and 0 bases from J, leaving 9 bases between. Germline V gene lookup returns CDR1 LNHDA and CDR2 SQIVND (reference sequence). CDR3 DNA sequence: TGTGCCAGTAGGGGCCCCCCTAGCAATCAGCCCCAGCATTTT. Translating gives CASRGPPSNQPQHF.

The CDR3 protein is CASRILGGTGPQHF. The CDR3, as DNA: TGTGCCAGCAGAATTCTGGGGGGGACTGGGCCCCAGCATTTT. The rearrangement joins TRBV5-8 to TRBJ1-5; maybe TRBD1 (5 bases). V gave up 5 bases and J gave up 9 bases, with 18 bases separating them. In germline, CDR1 is SGHTS, CDR2 YDEGEE. The CDR3 sequence is 14 residues long.

The chain joins TRBV7-6 to TRBJ2-7; D is perhaps TRBD1 (6 bases). CDR1 is SGHVS and CDR2 is FNYEAQ in the germline V gene. V gave up 1 base and J gave up 5 bases, with 18 bases separating them. The CDR3 runs 16 residues. This CDR3 reads CASSLGAVGGYDEQYF. CDR3 coding DNA: TGTGCCAGCAGCTTAGGGGCCGTAGGGGGTTACGACGAGCAGTACTTC. Full variable domain (rest looked up from reference TRBV7-6 and TRBJ2-7): GAGVSQSPRYKVTKRGQDVALRCDPISGHVSLYWYRQALGQGPEFLTYFNYEAQQDKSGLPNDRFSAERPEGSISTLTIQRTEQRDSAMYRCASSLGAVGGYDEQYFGPGTRLTVT.

This clone was counted once. The chain joins TRBV19 to TRBJ1-2; tentative D call: TRBD1 (6 bases). The CDR3 has 15 amino acids. Germline V CDR1 and CDR2: LNHDA, SQIVND (reference sequence). V gave up 0 bases and J gave up 2 bases, with 10 bases separating them. The CDR3 region is CASSIDPGQNYGYTF. CDR3 DNA sequence: TGTGCCAGTAGTATAGATCCCGGACAGAACTATGGCTACACCTTC.

The V and J genes are TRBV19 and TRBJ1-3, with D possibly TRBD1 on 5 matching bases. The V gene lost 5 bases and the J gene lost 2 bases, with 13 bases spanning the gap. The CDR3 contains 15 residues. Germline loops: CDR1 LNHDA, CDR2 SQIVND (reference sequence). The CDR3 loop is CASSLRGVTGNTIYF. The CDR3, as DNA: TGTGCCAGTAGTCTTCGGGGGGTTACTGGAAACACCATATATTTT.

The chain employs TRBV6-4 and TRBJ1-2, with D possibly being TRBD1 (5 bases). This CDR3 contains 14 residues. Per the germline V gene, CDR1 is MRHNA and CDR2 is SNTAGT. V was cut by 2 bases and J by 8 bases, with 15 bases left in between. CDR3 in amino acids: CASSDSWQGSGYTF. The CDR3 DNA reads TGTGCCAGCAGTGACAGTTGGCAGGGAAGCGGCTACACCTTC.

The J gene is TRBJ2-1, the V gene TRBV18; 8 bases are shared with TRBD2. CDR3 length equals 14 residues. Unmatched junction bases numbered 4, after V lost 6 bases and J lost 3 bases. Per germline, CDR1 KGHSH and CDR2 LQKENI. Written as DNA, the CDR3 is TGTGCCAGCTCGCCAACTAGCGGCTACAATGAGCAGTTCTTC. It yields the protein CASSPTSGYNEQFF.

The chain joins TRBV6-1 to TRBJ2-3; D possibly corresponds to TRBD1 (6 bases). V was clipped by 8 bases and J by 2 bases, with 17 bases between them. This CDR3 is 15 amino acids long. Germline CDR1 and CDR2: MNHNS and SASEGT. In nucleotides, the CDR3 is TGTGCCAGCCCCAGGGCAGGGGTCAACACAGATACGCAGTATTTT. It codes for CASPRAGVNTDTQYF.

In its sample, this clone was seen once. V is TRBV15 and J is TRBJ2-4, with 7 bases that match TRBD1. The CDR3 length is 15 residues. Germline lookup yields CDR1 LNHNV and CDR2 YYDKDF (reference sequence). V lost 0 bases, J lost 3 bases, and 2 bases stayed unmatched. Here the CDR3 reads CATSREGQLKNIQYF. CDR3 sequence (DNA): TGTGCCACCAGCAGAGAGGGACAGCTCAAAAACATTCAGTACTTC.

This chain links TRBV9 with TRBJ2-3, with TRBD2 matching 9 bases. The CDR3 loop spans 15 amino acids. V trimming: 0 bases; J trimming: 6 bases; junction bases outside the gene matches: 5. Germline V gene sequence: CDR1 SGDLS, CDR2 YYNGEE. In DNA, the CDR3 is TGTGCCAGCAGCGTAGTTCTAGCGGGACAGGATACGCAGTATTTT. Encoded protein: CASSVVLAGQDTQYF.

This rearrangement joins TRBV9 to TRBJ1-1; a possible D gene is TRBD1 (6 bases). Germline loops: CDR1 SGDLS, CDR2 YYNGEE. Trimming took 0 bases from V and 1 from J, leaving 10 bases between them. The CDR3 extends over 15 amino acids. CDR3 nucleotides: TGTGCCAGCAGCGTAGTGGGGGGGCAGAACACTGAAGCTTTCTTT. Translated, it gives CASSVVGGQNTEAFF.

This clone has only one observation. The chain joins TRBV9 to TRBJ2-1; unclear D gene. Looked up from germline, CDR1 is SGDLS and CDR2 is YYNGEE. This CDR3 has 14 amino acids. V was pared by 3 bases and J by 6 bases, with 13 bases between. The CDR3 is CASSGYGPPNEQFF. Written as DNA, the CDR3 is TGTGCCAGCAGCGGCTATGGTCCCCCCAATGAGCAGTTCTTC.

The J gene is TRBJ2-2, the V gene TRBV11-2; no definite D call. Germline loops: CDR1 SGHAT, CDR2 FQNNGV. The CDR3 has 13 residues. V was pared by 6 bases and J by 2 bases, with 7 bases between. For the CDR3, the DNA is TGTGCCAGCAGTCTATCAAACACCGGGGAGCTGTTTTTT. Protein product: CASSLSNTGELFF.

The chain is built from TRBV5-5 and TRBJ1-4; 9 bases agree with TRBD1. The CDR3 totals 16 residues. V dropped 4 bases and J dropped 8; count of bases not matched to a gene: 12. Germline V gives CDR1 SGHKS, CDR2 YYEKEE (reference sequence). The DNA of the CDR3 is TGTGCCAGCAGCCCCACAGGGGGCACCTCTCAGGAAAAACTGTTTTTT. Protein: CASSPTGGTSQEKLFF. The entire variable domain, with the rest obtained from reference TRBV5-5 and TRBJ1-4, is as follows: DAGVTQSPTHLIKTRGQQVTLRCSPISGHKSVSWYQQVLGQGPQFIFQYYEKEERGRGNFPDRFSARQFPNYSSELNVNALLLGDSALYLCASSPTGGTSQEKLFFGSGTQLSVL.

The rearrangement links TRBV6-1 to TRBJ2-1; D may be TRBD2 (6 bases). The germline CDR1 and CDR2 sequences are MNHNS and SASEGT. The CDR3 contains 17 residues. The V gene lost 1 base and the J gene lost 7 bases, with 20 bases spanning the gap. The CDR3 loop is CASSEEPAGGLWNEQFF. DNA of the CDR3: TGTGCCAGCAGTGAAGAACCAGCGGGTGGCCTGTGGAATGAGCAGTTCTTC.

V is TRBV4-1 and J is TRBJ2-5; D is undetermined. Germline V lookup: CDR1 MGHRA, CDR2 YSYEKL. The CDR3 runs to 13 residues. Trimming shortened V by 0 bases and J by 9 bases, and 11 bases separated the two germline ends. The CDR3 sequence is CASSQDSVLAQYF. CDR3 nucleotides: TGCGCCAGCAGCCAAGACTCGGTCCTTGCCCAGTACTTC.

The rearrangement uses TRBV7-2 and TRBJ2-1; unclear D gene. The ends were cut back, 5 bases at V and 8 bases at J, with 7 bases in the middle. CDR3 length: 11 amino acids. Germline CDR1 is SGHTA and CDR2 is FQGNSA. CDR3 nucleotides: TGTGCCAGCAGCCATACAGATGAGCAGTTCTTC. Translating it yields CASSHTDEQFF.